The 20 T cell receptor beta chains reported below all come from one sample, sequenced in a study of human T cells and chemical hapten exposure. Time point defined: pre-sensitization, week 0. This sample's treatment: therapeutic diphenylcyclopropenone sensitization with weekly scalp DPC. In TCRdb, the RACE reads were re-called with MiXCR into one record per CDR3 protein. The data hold fewer than 50,000 distinct CDR3 sequences, with about 7.4% observed a single time. The sequencing used whole blood, collected in connection with sensitization to the hapten diphenylcyclopropenone (DPC). These receptors were taken from a woman aged 50 to 60 with alopecia areata. Some clones in this sample may be carry-over from other donors' samples.

This clonotype was seen a handful of times. V and J are TRBV15 and TRBJ2-1; weak D call: TRBD2 (5 bases). Trimming left V 1 base short and J 10 bases short, with 5 bases between. The CDR3 contains 11 residues. The germline V gene has CDR1 LNHNV and CDR2 YYDKDF (reference sequence). DNA of the CDR3: TGTGCCACCAGCAGAGGAGGGGAGCAGTTCTTC. It codes for CATSRGGEQFF.

In this sample, this clonotype turned up many times. The rearrangement uses TRBV6-2 or TRBV6-3 and TRBJ1-6; D is possibly TRBD1 (6 bases). The CDR3 consists of 14 residues. V was cut by 6 bases and J by 9 bases, with 15 bases left in between. CDR1 is MNHEY, CDR2 SVGEGT, per germline. CDR3 coding DNA: TGTGCCAGCAGCCCTGGGACATCCGGTTCACCCCTCCACTTT. Encoded protein: CASSPGTSGSPLHF.

There are many counts of this clonotype. The CDR3 DNA reads as TGTGCCAGCAGTCCCGGGACAGTTGGTTATAGCAATCAGCCCCAGCATTTT. Protein sequence: CASSPGTVGYSNQPQHF. The chain recombines TRBV6-2 or TRBV6-3 with TRBJ1-5, with 7 nucleotides matching TRBD1. The CDR3 extends over 17 amino acids. Germline CDR1 is MNHEY and CDR2 is SVGEGT. J was trimmed by 0 bases and V by 5 bases; bases with no gene match: 10.

This clonotype was seen ten or more times. J is TRBJ2-1 and V is TRBV7-3; D not resolved. The CDR3 length is 13 residues. Germline CDR1 is SGHTA and CDR2 is FQGTGA. The ends were cut back, 4 bases at V and 12 bases at J, with 16 bases in the middle. The CDR3 bases are TGTGCCAGCAGCTCCCCTCCTCAAGTATGGCAGTTCTTC. As protein: CASSSPPQVWQFF. The whole variable domain, filled in from reference TRBV7-3 and TRBJ2-1, reads GAGVSQTPSNKVTEKGKYVELRCDPISGHTALYWYRQSLGQGPEFLIYFQGTGAADDSGLPNDRFFAVRPEGSVSTLKIQRTERGDSAVYLCASSSPPQVWQFFGPGTRLTVL.

The gene calls are TRBV6-2 or TRBV6-3 and TRBJ2-7; 8 nucleotides line up with TRBD2. V lost 7 bases, J lost 3 bases, and 11 bases stayed unmatched. This CDR3 has 15 amino acids. The germline V gene has CDR1 MNHEY and CDR2 SVGEGT. CDR3 nucleotides: TGTGCCAGCACCGAGCGGGGGAAAGGCTTCTACGAGCAGTACTTC. It specifies CASTERGKGFYEQYF.

The gene calls are TRBV29-1 and TRBJ2-7; 13 bases align to TRBD2. V trimming: 6 bases; J trimming: 4 bases; junction bases outside the gene matches: 6. The germline V gene has CDR1 SQVTM and CDR2 ANQGSEA. The CDR3 runs 14 residues. The CDR3 loop reads CSVAGTSGKYEQYF. The CDR3 DNA sequence: TGCAGCGTCGCCGGGACTAGCGGGAAGTACGAGCAGTACTTC.

This clonotype was counted ten times or more. This chain connects TRBV7-3 to TRBJ2-1, with D uncertain. Trimming took off 5 bases at V and 1 base at J, with 12 bases between the two ends. Germline V gene data show CDR1 as SGHTA and CDR2 as FQGTGA. This CDR3 spans 15 amino acids. The CDR3, as DNA: TGTGCCAGCAGCCTCGACAAGGGATCCTACAATGAGCAGTTCTTC. It specifies CASSLDKGSYNEQFF.

The table lists this clonotype with many counts. The chain employs TRBV6-5 and TRBJ2-1, with D perhaps TRBD1 (7 bases). V gave up 0 bases and J gave up 4 bases, with 13 bases separating them. The CDR3 is 16 residues long. Per the germline V gene, CDR1 is MNHEY and CDR2 is SVGAGI. In DNA, the CDR3 is TGTGCCAGCAGTTACTCTGCGGGACAGACATACAATGAGCAGTTCTTC. It is translated as CASSYSAGQTYNEQFF.

Concerning this clonotype itself: Sequence at one end of the junction differs from germline and may be a read error. The chain employs TRBV7-6 and TRBJ2-6; tentatively, D is TRBD1 (6 bases). The CDR3 is 16 amino acids. The V gene's germline CDR1 is SGHVS and CDR2 FNYEAQ. As DNA, the CDR3 is TGTGGCAGCAGCTCCCGACAGGACTCTGGGGCCAACGTCCTGACTTTC. It translates to CGSSSRQDSGANVLTF.

This clonotype has ten or more counts. The chain combines TRBV11-2 with TRBJ2-4, with 8 bases identical to TRBD2. This CDR3 is 21 amino acids long. Losses at the gene ends were 0 bases for V and 1 base for J; bases not matched to a gene: 17. Germline V gene sequence: CDR1 SGHAT, CDR2 FQNNGV. The DNA for the CDR3 is TGTGCCAGCAGCTTAGATTTCCGGGAGGGCCTCACGGGTGTGGCCAAAAACATTCAGTACTTC. It translates to CASSLDFREGLTGVAKNIQYF.

This clonotype was seen at least ten times. The gene calls are TRBV5-5 and TRBJ1-1; D gene ambiguous. Trimming took off 4 bases at V and 1 base at J, with 14 bases between the two ends. The V gene's germline CDR1 is SGHKS and CDR2 YYEKEE (reference sequence). The CDR3 runs 15 residues. CDR3 in DNA: TGTGCCAGCAGCGGTAATATGGCATCGAACACTGAAGCTTTCTTT. This codes for CASSGNMASNTEAFF.

This clonotype was detected only a few times. The chain has TRBV20-1 and TRBJ1-2; D might be TRBD1 (6 bases). Germline V gene data show CDR1 as DFQATT and CDR2 as SNEGSKA (reference sequence). V was pared by 1 base and J by 10 bases, with 13 bases between. There are 12 residues in the CDR3. The CDR3 DNA reads as TGCAGTGCTAGAGTGTCAGGGGAAATCTACACCTTC. Residues: CSARVSGEIYTF.

The chain employs TRBV11-2 and TRBJ1-4; the D gene is possibly TRBD1 (5 bases). CDR3 size: 16 residues. The V gene lost 3 bases and the J gene lost 0 bases, with 11 bases spanning the gap. Germline V gene sequence: CDR1 SGHAT, CDR2 FQNNGV. Here the CDR3 DNA reads TGTGCCAGCAGCTTGACAGCCGCCGCAACTAATGAAAAACTGTTTTTT. The encoded protein is CASSLTAAATNEKLFF. Full variable domain (outside the CDR3, taken from reference TRBV11-2 and TRBJ1-4): EAGVAQSPRYKIIEKRQSVAFWCNPISGHATLYWYQQILGQGPKLLIQFQNNGVVDDSQLPKDRFSAERLKGVDSTLKIQPAKLEDSAVYLCASSLTAAATNEKLFFGSGTQLSVL.

The chain employs TRBV28 and TRBJ1-1; D is unresolved. CDR1 and CDR2 from the germline V gene are MDHEN and SYDVKM. The CDR3 consists of 11 residues. Trimming pared 7 bases from V and 1 base from J, leaving 4 bases between. In nucleotides, the CDR3 is TGTGCCAGCATAAGGAACACTGAAGCTTTCTTT. This sequence encodes CASIRNTEAFF.

At least ten counts were recorded for this clonotype. One end of the junction fails to match germline, which may point to a read error. V and J are TRBV5-1 and TRBJ2-7, with 9 bases that match TRBD2. The CDR3 covers 15 residues. In germline, CDR1 is SGHRS, CDR2 YFSETQ. DNA of the CDR3: TGCGCCAGCAGCTTGGCGGGACTAGCTTCCTCCGAGCAGTACTTC. This gives the protein CASSLAGLASSEQYF.

The rearrangement uses TRBV28 and TRBJ2-3; 7 nucleotides agree with TRBD1. The germline gives CDR1 MDHEN, CDR2 SYDVKM. The CDR3 is made up of 14 amino acids. After removal of 6 bases from V and 0 bases from J, the junction contained 3 bases not matched to a gene. CDR3: CASRPGQSTDTQYF. Here the CDR3 DNA reads TGTGCCAGCAGGCCGGGACAGAGCACAGATACGCAGTATTTT.

This clonotype has a handful of counts. This chain links TRBV11-2 with TRBJ2-2, with 11 bases matching TRBD2. J was trimmed by 6 bases and V by 3 bases; bases with no gene match: 3. Germline loops: CDR1 SGHAT, CDR2 FQNNGV. The CDR3 spans 15 residues. The CDR3 nucleotides read TGTGCCAGCAGCTTCCTGGGACTAGCGGCCGGGGAGCTGTTTTTT. Its protein product is CASSFLGLAAGELFF.

Turning to this clonotype: This may be a read error, as it is one base from a much larger clone. The chain couples TRBV9 to TRBJ2-2; no reliable D call. V gave up 0 bases and J gave up 1 base, with 4 bases separating them. In germline, CDR1 is SGDLS, CDR2 YYNGEE. The CDR3 extends over 14 amino acids. The CDR3 DNA reads as TGTGCCAGCAGCGTAGACCTGAACACCGGGGAGCTGTTTTTT. The encoded protein is CASSVDLNTGELFF. The entire variable domain, with the rest obtained from reference TRBV9 and TRBJ2-2, is as follows: DSGVTQTPKHLITATGQRVTLRCSPRSGDLSVYWYQQSLDQGLQFLIQYYNGEERAKGNILERFSAQQFPDLHSELNLSSLELGDSALYFCASSVDLNTGELFFGEGSRLTVL.

This clonotype showed up many times. The chain joins TRBV20-1 to TRBJ2-5, with 8 bases lining up with TRBD1. The V segment lost 8 bases and the J segment 2 bases; nucleotides outside the gene matches: 7. Germline V gene sequence: CDR1 DFQATT, CDR2 SNEGSKA (reference sequence). The CDR3 covers 13 residues. In DNA, the CDR3 is TGCAGTTCGTCAGGGGGCGTTCAAGAGACCCAGTACTTC. This codes for CSSSGGVQETQYF.

The V gene is TRBV4-2, the J gene TRBJ1-2, with TRBD1 matching 10 bases. Germline loops: CDR1 LGHNA, CDR2 YNFKEQ. This CDR3 contains 16 residues. Trimming at V came to 1 base and at J to 4 bases, leaving 6 bases not matched to a gene. CDR3 residues: CASSQVGTGESYGYTF. The CDR3 nucleotides are TGTGCCAGCAGCCAAGTAGGGACAGGGGAAAGCTATGGCTACACCTTC.